A single sample gave rise to the 28 T cell receptor beta chains below, sequenced in a study of T-cell reconstitution after alpha-beta-depleted transplantation in children. During its preparation, the TCRbeta library received unique molecular identifiers. MiXCR, applied by TCRdb to the PCR reads, yields one record per CDR3 protein. The profile shows 610,000 or so distinct CDR3 sequences, around 27% of them singletons. This specimen consisted of PBMCs, obtained before TCRalphabeta/CD19-depleted stem cell transplant. These TCRs come from a boy under two years old with Wiskott-Aldrich syndrome, due to receive a stem cell transplant.

The chain couples TRBV4-1 to TRBJ2-1, with 7 bases aligning to TRBD2. CDR1 and CDR2 (germline): MGHRA, YSYEKL. The junction had 7 bases not matched to a gene; V was cut back by 0 bases and J by 2 bases. The CDR3 contains 17 residues. CDR3: CASSQDQAGAAYNEQFF. Here the CDR3 DNA reads TGCGCCAGCAGCCAAGATCAGGCGGGAGCTGCCTACAATGAGCAGTTCTTC.

The sample holds a few counts of this clonotype. The rearrangement links TRBV5-6 to TRBJ2-1, with 8 bases fitting TRBD2. Germline values: CDR1 SGHDT, CDR2 YYEEEE. The V and J ends lost 2 bases and 7 bases, in that order; junction bases with no gene match: 11. The CDR3 extends over 16 amino acids. DNA of the CDR3: TGTGCCAGCAGCTTCCGTGGCTTAGCGGGAAGGAATGAGCAGTTCTTC. It codes for CASSFRGLAGRNEQFF.

This sequence joins TRBV10-3 and TRBJ1-1; 8 bases line up with TRBD1. Germline V gene data show CDR1 as ENHRY and CDR2 as SYGVKD. This CDR3 comprises 16 residues. The ends lost 4 bases at V and 3 bases at J; junction bases unmatched: 10. For the CDR3, the DNA is TGTGCCATCAGTGCGGGGGACAGGCTTTGGGACACTGAAGCTTTCTTT. Translation gives CAISAGDRLWDTEAFF.

The CDR3 sequence is CASTRGTEQYF. The CDR3 region has the DNA TGTGCCAGCACCCGGGGGACCGAGCAGTACTTC. The J gene is TRBJ2-7, the V gene TRBV6-5; TRBD2 is a possible D gene (6 bases). The germline V gene encodes CDR1 MNHEY and CDR2 SVGAGI. The V gene lost 7 bases and the J gene lost 6 bases, with 10 bases spanning the gap. The CDR3 is 11 residues long.

This clonotype was seen ten or more times. This chain joins TRBV28 and TRBJ2-3; 8 bases map to TRBD1. The V segment lost 3 bases and the J segment 5 bases; nucleotides outside the gene matches: 4. The CDR3 is 14 residues long. Germline CDR1 and CDR2: MDHEN and SYDVKM. The CDR3 nucleotides read TGTGCCAGCAGTTTTCAAGGGACAGGAGATACGCAGTATTTT. It translates to CASSFQGTGDTQYF.

The count of this clonotype is one. The chain employs TRBV5-1 and TRBJ2-2, with D tentatively TRBD2 (5 bases). The V gene's germline CDR1 is SGHRS and CDR2 YFSETQ. The CDR3 length is 16 residues. The germline V and J ends were trimmed by 4 bases and 7 bases, with 20 bases remaining between them. The DNA for the CDR3 is TGCGCCAGCAGCCTGGTATCAGGACCGGGGAGCGGGGAGCTGTTTTTT. Protein product: CASSLVSGPGSGELFF.

This clonotype was counted between two and nine times. The chain couples TRBV20-1 to TRBJ2-3; TRBD2 matches at 9 bases. Germline lookup yields CDR1 DFQATT and CDR2 SNEGSKA (reference sequence). V trimming: 7 bases; J trimming: 5 bases; junction bases outside the gene matches: 7. The CDR3 length is 13 residues. CDR3 in DNA: TGCAGTGGGACTAAACTAGCGGGAGATACGCAGTATTTT. The encoded protein is CSGTKLAGDTQYF.

The chain is built from TRBV20-1 and TRBJ2-3, with TRBD2 matching 7 bases. The CDR3 runs to 14 residues. Germline trimming cut 3 bases from V and 3 bases from J; bases unmatched to any gene: 6. Germline loops: CDR1 DFQATT, CDR2 SNEGSKA (reference sequence). Written as DNA, the CDR3 is TGCAGTGCTAGGGATGCGGGAGTGACAGATACGCAGTATTTT. Its translation is CSARDAGVTDTQYF.

The chain carries TRBV5-1 and TRBJ2-3; D gene ambiguous. This CDR3 comprises 14 residues. The germline V gene encodes CDR1 SGHRS and CDR2 YFSETQ. V lost 1 base to trimming and J lost 2 bases, with 8 bases between them. The CDR3 coding sequence is TGCGCCAGCAGCTTGCGACGAAACACAGATACGCAGTATTTT. The encoded protein is CASSLRRNTDTQYF.

The V and J genes are TRBV5-1 and TRBJ2-7, with 7 bases lining up with TRBD1. Germline trimming cut 0 bases from V and 1 base from J; bases unmatched to any gene: 10. CDR3 length: 17 amino acids. Germline values: CDR1 SGHRS, CDR2 YFSETQ. CDR3 residues: CASSLDSWDRSSYEQYF. For the CDR3, the DNA is TGCGCCAGCAGCTTGGACAGTTGGGACAGATCGTCCTACGAGCAGTACTTC.

This clonotype was detected only a few times. The chain uses TRBV5-1 and TRBJ2-7; possibly TRBD1 for D (6 bases). The CDR3 has 14 residues. The V end was cut by 3 bases, the J end by 2 bases, with 12 bases between. Germline lookup yields CDR1 SGHRS and CDR2 YFSETQ. The CDR3 DNA is TGCGCCAGCAGCTATTCGACAGGCCCCTACGAGCAGTACTTC. Protein: CASSYSTGPYEQYF.

This clonotype appeared a few times. This chain connects TRBV20-1 to TRBJ2-1, with 11 positions matching TRBD2. The CDR3 is 14 amino acids. Per the germline V gene, CDR1 is DFQATT and CDR2 is SNEGSKA (reference sequence). V trimming: 6 bases; J trimming: 4 bases; junction bases outside the gene matches: 5. The CDR3 region has the DNA TGCAGTGCGGTGGGACTAGCGGATTACAATGAGCAGTTCTTC. This sequence encodes CSAVGLADYNEQFF.

A few counts support this clonotype. CDR3 loop: CSARAQETQYF. Here the CDR3 DNA reads TGCAGCGCCCGGGCCCAAGAGACCCAGTACTTC. The J gene is TRBJ2-5, the V gene TRBV20-1, with no clear D. From germline, CDR1 is DFQATT and CDR2 SNEGSKA (reference sequence). The CDR3 has 11 residues.

The chain recombines TRBV7-6 with TRBJ2-1, with a weak D call TRBD2 (6 bases). Germline V gene lookup returns CDR1 SGHVS and CDR2 FNYEAQ. The CDR3 sequence is 15 residues long. V gave up 5 bases and J gave up 6 bases, with 17 bases separating them. The CDR3: CASSRRAGKGNEQFF. The CDR3 nucleotides are TGTGCCAGCAGCCGCCGGGCGGGAAAGGGCAATGAGCAGTTCTTC. The whole variable domain, remainder taken from reference TRBV7-6 and TRBJ2-1, is GAGVSQSPRYKVTKRGQDVALRCDPISGHVSLYWYRQALGQGPEFLTYFNYEAQQDKSGLPNDRFSAERPEGSISTLTIQRTEQRDSAMYRCASSRRAGKGNEQFFGPGTRLTVL.

This rearrangement joins TRBV7-2 to TRBJ2-7; no reliable D call. Germline V gene sequence: CDR1 SGHTA, CDR2 FQGNSA. The CDR3 consists of 11 residues. V lost 3 bases to trimming and J lost 6 bases, with 6 bases between them. CDR3 protein: CASSFLREQYF. Written as DNA, the CDR3 is TGTGCCAGCAGCTTTCTGCGCGAGCAGTACTTC.

This clonotype was observed a few times. V usage is TRBV20-1 and J usage is TRBJ2-5; D tentatively fits TRBD1 or TRBD2 (5 bases each). V was trimmed by 1 base and J by 5 bases, leaving 8 bases between them. Germline-derived CDR1 and CDR2 are DFQATT and SNEGSKA (reference sequence). The CDR3 spans 12 residues. The CDR3 region is CSARGGMETQYF. CDR3 sequence (DNA): TGCAGTGCTAGAGGGGGGATGGAGACCCAGTACTTC.

The rearrangement links TRBV27 to TRBJ2-5, with 7 bases that match TRBD1. This CDR3 region has 12 residues. Germline trimming cut 5 bases from V and 6 bases from J; bases unmatched to any gene: 3. Per germline, CDR1 MNHEY and CDR2 SMNVEV (reference sequence). CDR3 residues: CASSRQGQTQYF. As DNA, the CDR3 is TGTGCCAGCAGTAGACAGGGACAGACCCAGTACTTC.

This clonotype was detected a few times. V and J are TRBV10-3 and TRBJ2-2, with TRBD2 identical over 8 bases. Germline CDR1 reads ENHRY; CDR2 reads SYGVKD. The CDR3 spans 14 residues. The V segment lost 8 bases and the J segment 2 bases; nucleotides outside the gene matches: 4. CDR3 nucleotide sequence: TGTGCCATCCGGGAGGGCCTCAACACCGGGGAGCTGTTTTTT. Its translation: CAIREGLNTGELFF.

This rearrangement joins TRBV5-1 to TRBJ2-1; 11 bases are shared with TRBD2. The V segment lost 3 bases and the J segment 4 bases; nucleotides outside the gene matches: 6. CDR3 size: 16 residues. Germline CDR1 is SGHRS and CDR2 is YFSETQ. The CDR3 DNA reads TGCGCCAGCAGCTCCCCCACTAGCGGGGGTTACAATGAGCAGTTCTTC. Amino acids: CASSSPTSGGYNEQFF. Variable domain in full (rest from reference TRBV5-1 and TRBJ2-1): KAGVTQTPRYLIKTRGQQVTLSCSPISGHRSVSWYQQTPGQGLQFLFEYFSETQRNKGNFPGRFSGRQFSNSRSEMNVSTLELGDSALYLCASSSPTSGGYNEQFFGPGTRLTVL.

The genes are TRBV5-6 and TRBJ2-4; TRBD2 matches at 7 bases. CDR3 length: 16 amino acids. CDR1 and CDR2 (germline): SGHDT, YYEEEE. J lost 8 bases, V lost 4 bases, and 15 bases had no gene match. This CDR3 is CASSPTLSRAGDIQYF. The CDR3, as DNA: TGTGCCAGCAGCCCAACCCTCTCCAGGGCGGGGGACATTCAGTACTTC. Based on the CDR3 plus reference TRBV5-6 and TRBJ2-4, the full variable domain is DAGVTQSPTHLIKTRGQQVTLRCSPKSGHDTVSWYQQALGQGPQFIFQYYEEEERQRGNFPDRFSGHQFPNYSSELNVNALLLGDSALYLCASSPTLSRAGDIQYFGAGTRLSVL.

This clonotype has more than one count but fewer than ten. The chain has TRBV20-1 and TRBJ2-7; unclear D gene. The CDR3 has 14 amino acids. Trimming removed 3 bases from V and 3 bases from J, with 15 bases in between. The germline V gene encodes CDR1 DFQATT and CDR2 SNEGSKA (reference sequence). This CDR3 is CSASMDRGIYEQYF. The CDR3 region has the DNA TGCAGTGCTAGTATGGACCGTGGGATCTACGAGCAGTACTTC.

This chain links TRBV4-1 with TRBJ2-1; D not certain. The CDR3 totals 15 residues. CDR1 and CDR2 from the germline V gene are MGHRA and YSYEKL. The V gene lost 1 base and the J gene lost 2 bases, with 9 bases spanning the gap. CDR3 region: CASSQVTLTYNEQFF. In DNA form, the CDR3 reads TGCGCCAGCAGCCAAGTGACCCTTACCTACAATGAGCAGTTCTTC.

In its sample, this clonotype was seen a few times. The rearrangement joins TRBV5-1 to TRBJ2-1, with 10 bases fitting TRBD1. The ends lost 4 bases at V and 5 bases at J; junction bases unmatched: 6. In germline, CDR1 is SGHRS, CDR2 YFSETQ. The CDR3 loop spans 15 amino acids. The DNA of the CDR3 is TGCGCCAGCAGCGCTGCCGGGACAGGGGACAATGAGCAGTTCTTC. Its translation: CASSAAGTGDNEQFF.

The chain joins TRBV12-3 or TRBV12-4 to TRBJ2-4; the D gene could be TRBD1 or TRBD2 (5 bases each). The CDR3 runs 14 residues. V lost 8 bases and J 2 bases, leaving 13 bases between the germline ends. CDR3 protein: CASSGTGPKNIQYF. CDR3 DNA: TGTGCCAGCTCTGGAACGGGACCCAAAAACATTCAGTACTTC.

In its sample, this clonotype was seen a few times. This sequence joins TRBV29-1 and TRBJ1-1; D call uncertain. This CDR3 region has 12 residues. V dropped 3 bases and J dropped 2 bases, with 7 bases sitting between them. Germline CDR1 SQVTM, CDR2 ANQGSEA. The CDR3 DNA reads TGCAGCGTTGAGGCGAGCAACACTGAAGCTTTCTTT. Its protein is CSVEASNTEAFF.

This clonotype came up a few times. The chain couples TRBV7-2 to TRBJ2-1; D is undetermined. The CDR3 runs 15 residues. The V gene's germline CDR1 is SGHTA and CDR2 FQGNSA. The V end lost 1 base, the J end lost 3 bases, and 10 bases lay between the germline ends. CDR3 DNA sequence: TGTGCCAGCAGCTTAGAGGCCAACCACTACAATGAGCAGTTCTTC. Amino acid sequence: CASSLEANHYNEQFF.

The chain links TRBV9 to TRBJ2-3; 9 bases map to TRBD2. V shed 0 bases and J 6 bases; nucleotides not matched to a gene: 8. The CDR3 consists of 16 residues. Per germline, CDR1 SGDLS and CDR2 YYNGEE. CDR3 DNA: TGTGCCAGCAGCGTAGGAGGGACTAGCCTTGCGGATACGCAGTATTTT. It translates to CASSVGGTSLADTQYF.

The chain uses TRBV29-1 and TRBJ2-7; D might be TRBD1 or TRBD2, each matching 7 bases. Germline loops: CDR1 SQVTM, CDR2 ANQGSEA. The CDR3 covers 12 residues. Trimming took 7 bases from V and 1 from J, leaving 11 bases between them. Here the CDR3 DNA reads TGCAGCGCAGGGGGGGCATCCTACGAGCAGTACTTC. This translates into CSAGGASYEQYF.